A single sample gave rise to the 31 T cell receptor beta chains below, sequenced in a study of response to subunit inactivated influenza vaccine. TCRdb re-called the RT-PCR reads through MiXCR, storing one row per CDR3 protein. The sample consists of hundreds of thousands of distinct CDR3 sequences, around 8% of them appearing once. The material sequenced was PBMCs from blood, taken less than 25 months after vaccination. The origin of the receptors is a man between 50 and 75 years old who received an inactivated influenza vaccine.

This clonotype appeared many times. The V call is TRBV7-9, the J call TRBJ1-2; 8 nucleotides line up with TRBD1. The CDR3 has 16 amino acids. V dropped 1 base and J dropped 1; count of bases not matched to a gene: 5. Germline-derived CDR1 and CDR2 are SEHNR and FQNEAQ (reference sequence). CDR3: CASSLVMGQVNYGYTF. The CDR3 DNA reads TGTGCCAGCAGCTTAGTAATGGGACAGGTTAACTATGGCTACACCTTC.

In this sample, this clonotype turned up a few times. This rearrangement joins TRBV19 to TRBJ2-1; 9 positions match TRBD1. Germline V CDR1 and CDR2: LNHDA, SQIVND (reference sequence). The CDR3 runs to 17 residues. V was pared by 3 bases and J by 1 base, with 7 bases of the junction left unmatched. In DNA, the CDR3 is TGTGCCAGTAGTATTTACGACAGGGGGGGGTCCTACAATGAGCAGTTCTTC. Protein: CASSIYDRGGSYNEQFF.

The chain couples TRBV5-1 to TRBJ1-4; possibly TRBD1 for D (5 bases). Deletions cut 1 base from V and 7 bases from J, with 11 bases between. The germline V gene has CDR1 SGHRS and CDR2 YFSETQ. The CDR3 covers 14 residues. CDR3 region: CASSLSSGTEKLFF. The DNA of the CDR3 is TGCGCCAGCAGCTTGTCTTCAGGGACTGAAAAACTGTTTTTT.

A few counts support this clonotype. The rearrangement uses TRBV5-1 and TRBJ1-6, with 8 bases aligning to TRBD1. This CDR3 spans 16 amino acids. Looked up from germline, CDR1 is SGHRS and CDR2 is YFSETQ. With 4 bases clipped from V and 9 bases from J, the junction kept 12 bases outside the gene matches. The CDR3 DNA reads TGCGCCAGCAGCCTCGGGACAGGCCCCTTCGTTTCACCCCTCCACTTT. It codes for CASSLGTGPFVSPLHF.

This clonotype appeared many times. The J gene is TRBJ2-1, the V gene TRBV20-1, with D unclear. This CDR3 is built from 12 residues. Germline V gene sequence: CDR1 DFQATT, CDR2 SNEGSKA (reference sequence). The ends were cut back, 3 bases at V and 7 bases at J, with 10 bases in the middle. The CDR3 nucleotides read TGCAGTGCTAGGACCCTAGTTAATGAGCAGTTCTTC. It is translated as CSARTLVNEQFF.

This clonotype was seen only a few times. The V call is TRBV29-1, the J call TRBJ2-3; 14 nucleotides align to TRBD2. V gave up 3 bases and J gave up 5 bases; unmatched junction bases: 13. The germline gives CDR1 SQVTM, CDR2 ANQGSEA. CDR3 length equals 18 residues. Written as DNA, the CDR3 is TGCAGCGTTGAGAGTGGCTTGACTAGCGGGAGGGGGAGAGATACGCAGTATTTT. As protein: CSVESGLTSGRGRDTQYF.

A word on this clonotype: A read error is possible here, since a much larger clone lies one base away. The CDR3 loop is CASSLAGSINEQFF. The DNA of the CDR3 is TGTGCCAGCAGCTTGGCCGGGAGCATCAATGAGCAGTTCTTC. The chain couples TRBV7-2 to TRBJ2-1, with a possible D match to TRBD2 (6 bases). This CDR3 has 14 residues. Per germline, CDR1 SGHTA and CDR2 FQGNSA. Trimming cost V 3 bases and J 6 bases, with 12 bases left between them.

There are a few counts of this clonotype. The gene calls are TRBV5-1 and TRBJ2-5, with 14 bases lining up with TRBD2. Unmatched junction bases numbered 9, after V lost 5 bases and J lost 3 bases. The CDR3 runs 17 residues. Germline CDR1 SGHRS, CDR2 YFSETQ. The CDR3 DNA sequence: TGCGCCAGCAGTCTGACTAGCGGGAGGGAGGTGGAAGAGACCCAGTACTTC. As protein: CASSLTSGREVEETQYF.

This clonotype was observed a few times. The V and J genes are TRBV10-3 and TRBJ1-5, with TRBD1 matching 10 bases. Germline V CDR1 and CDR2: ENHRY, SYGVKD. The CDR3 totals 14 residues. The junction had 5 bases not matched to a gene; V was cut back by 6 bases and J by 6 bases. CDR3 region: CAIRGTGAGQPQHF. In DNA, the CDR3 is TGTGCCATCAGGGGGACAGGGGCCGGTCAGCCCCAGCATTTT.

Notes on this clonotype: Sequence at one end of the junction differs from germline and may be a read error. This chain uses TRBV11-2 with TRBJ2-4; the D gene could be TRBD1 or TRBD2 (6 bases each). This CDR3 has 17 residues. Germline loops: CDR1 SGHAT, CDR2 FQNNGV. The CDR3 DNA is TGTGCCAGCAGCCTAGAAGGGGGGTACCTAGCCAAAAACATTCAGTACTTC. It is translated as CASSLEGGYLAKNIQYF.

J is TRBJ2-1 and V is TRBV7-2; D gene unclear. V was trimmed by 4 bases and J by 12 bases, leaving 10 bases between them. The CDR3 length is 11 residues. Looked up from germline, CDR1 is SGHTA and CDR2 is FQGNSA. CDR3 sequence: CASSSTGRQFF. In DNA form, the CDR3 reads TGTGCCAGCAGCTCGACGGGTCGGCAGTTCTTC. The full variable domain, its missing parts supplied by reference TRBV7-2 and TRBJ2-1, is GAGVSQSPSNKVTEKGKDVELRCDPISGHTALYWYRQSLGQGLEFLIYFQGNSAPDKSGLPSDRFSAERTGGSVSTLTIQRTQQEDSAVYLCASSSTGRQFFGPGTRLTVL.

This clonotype was counted ten times or more. The chain combines TRBV12-3 or TRBV12-4 with TRBJ2-3; a weak D match, TRBD2 (6 bases). The CDR3 is 15 residues long. V shed 4 bases and J shed 3 bases, with 14 bases lying between them. The CDR3 DNA reads TGTGCCAGCAGTTGGAGGGGAGGTAGTACAGATACGCAGTATTTT. Its translation: CASSWRGGSTDTQYF.

This clonotype came up many times. The chain employs TRBV10-3 and TRBJ1-6; D perhaps matches TRBD1 (6 bases). The CDR3 length is 15 residues. Trimming cost V 0 bases and J 7 bases, with 10 bases left between them. The germline gives CDR1 ENHRY, CDR2 SYGVKD. CDR3 sequence (DNA): TGTGCCATCAGTGAGTCGGGGGCTAGGAATTCACCCCTCCACTTT. It encodes CAISESGARNSPLHF.

About this clonotype: At one of its ends the junction is not consistent with the germline gene, which may arise from a read error. V and J are TRBV24-1 and TRBJ2-1; perhaps D is TRBD1 or TRBD2 (5 bases each). There are 16 residues in the CDR3. Germline V CDR1 and CDR2: KGHDR, SFDVKD. The CDR3 DNA follows: TGTGCCACCAGTGATCCGGGACGGACGGCCTACAATGAGCAGCTCTTC. It specifies CATSDPGRTAYNEQLF.

This clonotype occurred a few times. V is TRBV14 and J is TRBJ1-4; 7 nucleotides match TRBD1. CDR3 length: 16 amino acids. Germline V gene sequence: CDR1 SGHDN, CDR2 FVKESK. After removal of 4 bases from V and 8 bases from J, the junction contained 13 bases not matched to a gene. Written as DNA, the CDR3 is TGTGCCAGCAGCCGCGTGACGACAGGGTCACGGGAAAAACTGTTTTTT. Protein product: CASSRVTTGSREKLFF.

Many counts were recorded for this clonotype. The chain has TRBV15 and TRBJ2-3; unclear D gene. Germline CDR1 reads LNHNV; CDR2 reads YYDKDF (reference sequence). The CDR3 is made up of 15 amino acids. V lost 6 bases and J lost 2, with 15 bases in between. CDR3 sequence: CATRISPDLTDTQYF. DNA of the CDR3: TGTGCCACCAGAATTTCCCCGGACCTCACAGATACGCAGTATTTT.

The V and J genes are TRBV7-2 and TRBJ2-5; 7 bases agree with TRBD2. The CDR3 totals 15 residues. With V trimmed by 4 bases and J by 4 bases, 9 bases remained unmatched. CDR1 is SGHTA and CDR2 is FQGNSA in the germline V gene. The DNA for the CDR3 is TGTGCCAGCAGCTCTCAGGCGGGGGTCGGAGAGACCCAGTACTTC. Translated: CASSSQAGVGETQYF.

This clonotype has just a few counts. This chain connects TRBV4-2 to TRBJ2-7; either TRBD1 or TRBD2 may fit D (5 bases each). CDR3 length equals 16 residues. Trimming removed 1 base at V and 2 bases at J, with 15 bases between. The germline CDR1 and CDR2 sequences are LGHNA and YNFKEQ. Here the CDR3 reads CASSQGYGTEAYEQYF. The CDR3 nucleotides read TGTGCCAGCAGCCAAGGATACGGGACCGAAGCCTACGAGCAGTACTTC.

Points on this clonotype: The junction departs from the called germline gene at one end, perhaps through a read error. The rearrangement joins TRBV12-3 or TRBV12-4 to TRBJ2-2; D perhaps matches TRBD2 (6 bases). This CDR3 is 13 amino acids long. The CDR3 nucleotides read TGTGCCAGGAGTTTCGGGGAGGCCGGGGAGCTGTTTTTT. It is translated as CARSFGEAGELFF.

This clonotype was picked up a small number of times. This rearrangement joins TRBV6-1 to TRBJ2-2; 9 bases agree with TRBD2. The CDR3 is made up of 17 amino acids. The ends lost 2 bases at V and 4 bases at J; junction bases unmatched: 8. In germline, CDR1 is MNHNS, CDR2 SASEGT. The CDR3 region has the DNA TGTGCCAGCAGTGAATCGGCGGGAGGGTCGAGCACCGGGGAGCTGTTTTTT. This gives the protein CASSESAGGSSTGELFF.

This clonotype was recorded a few times. The chain recombines TRBV3-1 with TRBJ2-5; D assignment may be TRBD1 or TRBD2 (6 bases each). V gave up 5 bases and J gave up 5 bases, with 21 bases separating them. The V gene's germline CDR1 is LGHDT and CDR2 YNNKEL (reference sequence). CDR3 length: 16 residues. The CDR3 DNA reads TGTGCCAGCAGCAGAGACGGTTCGGGGGCTCGGGAGACCCAGTACTTC. Residues: CASSRDGSGARETQYF.

The V and J genes are TRBV12-3 or TRBV12-4 and TRBJ2-3, with TRBD2 matching 8 bases. The junction had 5 bases not matched to a gene; V was cut back by 5 bases and J by 7 bases. The CDR3 is 13 residues long. CDR3 residues: CASSRGGLNTQYF. The DNA of the CDR3 is TGTGCCAGCAGTCGGGGGGGCTTGAATACGCAGTATTTT.

This clonotype was seen a few times. The chain is built from TRBV28 and TRBJ2-7; no clear D gene. This CDR3 is built from 10 residues. Germline V lookup: CDR1 MDHEN, CDR2 SYDVKM. V was cut by 3 bases and J by 8 bases, with 5 bases left in between. DNA for the CDR3: TGTGCCAGCAGTTTTTCGCAGCAGTACTTC. It translates to CASSFSQQYF.

This clonotype was detected a few times. The chain carries TRBV15 and TRBJ2-5; maybe TRBD2 (6 bases). This CDR3 is built from 13 residues. The germline V and J ends were trimmed by 4 bases and 4 bases, with 10 bases remaining between them. Germline CDR1 LNHNV, CDR2 YYDKDF (reference sequence). The CDR3 reads CATSMGGVETQYF. The CDR3 nucleotides read TGTGCCACCAGCATGGGGGGAGTAGAGACCCAGTACTTC.

For this clonotype: A much larger clone differs by one base, so this may be a read error. V gene TRBV5-1 combines with J gene TRBJ2-7; possible D gene TRBD2, 6 bases. This CDR3 spans 13 amino acids. Per the germline V gene, CDR1 is SGHRS and CDR2 is YFSETQ. Written as DNA, the CDR3 is TGCGCCGGCAGCTTCGGGGGATCGGGAGAGCAGTACTTC. Its translation is CAGSFGGSGEQYF.

The chain uses TRBV7-9 and TRBJ1-1; D is possibly TRBD1 (5 bases). Per the germline V gene, CDR1 is SEHNR and CDR2 is FQNEAQ (reference sequence). This CDR3 is 16 amino acids long. V was pared by 6 bases and J by 4 bases, with 21 bases between. The CDR3 sequence is CASRPGTASWGTEAFF. The CDR3 nucleotides read TGTGCCAGCAGACCAGGGACCGCTAGTTGGGGCACTGAAGCTTTCTTT.

This clonotype was observed many times. The junction shows a germline mismatch at one end, possibly a read error. This sequence joins TRBV5-1 and TRBJ1-2, with D perhaps TRBD1 (6 bases). The germline gives CDR1 SGHRS, CDR2 YFSETQ. The CDR3 contains 13 residues. Here the CDR3 DNA reads TGTGCCAGCAGCTCCACAGGGAACTATGGCTACACCTTC. This translates into CASSSTGNYGYTF. The full variable domain, in which reference TRBV5-1 and TRBJ1-2 provide the parts outside the CDR3, is KAGVTQTPRYLIKTRGQQVTLSCSPISGHRSVSWYQQTPGQGLQFLFEYFSETQRNKGNFPGRFSGRQFSNSRSEMNVSTLELGDSALYLCASSSTGNYGYTFGSGTRLTVV.

Ten or more counts support this clonotype. The chain employs TRBV11-3 and TRBJ2-3; D unclear. V was pared by 1 base and J by 2 bases, with 4 bases between. This CDR3 region has 13 residues. Per the germline V gene, CDR1 is SGHNT and CDR2 is YENEEA. CDR3 region: CASSLVYTDTQYF. The CDR3 coding sequence is TGTGCCAGCAGCTTAGTGTACACAGATACGCAGTATTTT.

This clonotype was seen many times. The chain has TRBV4-2 and TRBJ1-4, with a weak D call TRBD1 (6 bases). There are 15 residues in the CDR3. The germline V gene has CDR1 LGHNA and CDR2 YNFKEQ. V was pared by 3 bases and J by 6 bases, with 14 bases between. As DNA, the CDR3 is TGTGCCAGCAGCCAGATACAGGGATCGGATGAAAAACTGTTTTTT. The encoded protein is CASSQIQGSDEKLFF.

This clonotype was recorded at least ten times. V usage is TRBV12-3 or TRBV12-4 and J usage is TRBJ2-2; D could derive from TRBD1 or TRBD2 (5 bases each). Deletions cut 1 base from V and 0 bases from J, with 9 bases between. The CDR3 length is 16 residues. CDR3 residues: CASSLGGTANTGELFF. The CDR3 DNA reads as TGTGCCAGCAGTTTAGGGGGGACGGCGAACACCGGGGAGCTGTTTTTT.

V gene TRBV6-1 combines with J gene TRBJ1-2; tentative D call: TRBD1 (5 bases). The CDR3 runs to 18 residues. Germline V gene sequence: CDR1 MNHNS, CDR2 SASEGT. Trimming shortened V by 6 bases and J by 3 bases, and 26 bases separated the two germline ends. The DNA for the CDR3 is TGTGCCAGCAGGGGGCGCGGAGAGAGAGGGTTGGGTGACTATGGCTACACCTTC. It codes for CASRGRGERGLGDYGYTF.